The T cell receptor beta chain under discussion was sequenced for a study of CD8 T cells in ankylosing spondylitis. Study-level results: Roughly eight highly homologous variants made up a TCR beta motif that seemed to typify ankylosing spondylitis blood. In synovial fluid and blood from reactive arthritis, some motif variants were previously reported. Disease-associated clonotypes exhibited CD8+ identity and were relatively infrequent in peripheral blood. Disease-associated clones were reportedly significantly overrepresented in matched ankylosing spondylitis synovial fluid.

By quantitative 5'-RACE with molecular barcodes, the TCR beta libraries were made. TCRdb re-analysed the 5' RACE reads in MiXCR, keeping a single row per CDR3 protein. The sample carries over 400,000 distinct CDR3 sequences, 26% recorded once. This clonotype has just a few counts. No antigen is known for it. The V gene end was trimmed by 0 bases and the J gene end by 4 bases; junction bases not matched to a gene: 22. CDR3 size: 20 residues. Germline values: CDR1 DFQATT, CDR2 SNEGSKA (reference sequence). The clonotype comes from a male donor with ankylosing spondylitis. The rearrangement joins TRBV20-1 to TRBJ2-3; 7 bases fit TRBD2. Sequencing was performed on blood, either unsorted or a sorted T cell fraction (not recorded which). Here the CDR3 reads CSARDFRTRGTGGRPDTQYF. The CDR3 coding sequence is TGCAGTGCTAGAGATTTTCGGACTAGAGGCACGGGAGGACGTCCAGATACGCAGTATTTT.